Following are 20 T cell receptor beta chains from one sample sequenced in a study of beta chain features in type 1 diabetes. Expressed TCRB transcripts were sequenced because the entire RNA isolate underwent reverse transcription. The repertoire was sequenced with immunoSEQ multiplex PCR; TCRdb's copy has only in-frame clones and lacks some. The data contain around 600,000 clones, 9.5% to 15% of them singletons. General study findings and limits: When Type 1 diabetes patients were examined, their TCRB CDR3s proved moderately but significantly shorter in all four CD4+ subsets.

These receptors' antigens are unknown. Sequenced input: naive CD4+ T cells from blood. These receptors all stem from a man under 40 with type 1 diabetes.

The sample holds a few counts of this clone. The V and J genes are TRBV27 and TRBJ1-6; tentative D call: TRBD1 (5 bases). Per the germline V gene, CDR1 is MNHEY and CDR2 is SMNVEV (reference sequence). The CDR3 is made up of 16 amino acids. Trimming removed 5 bases from V and 0 bases from J, with 11 bases in between. The CDR3 protein is CASSDRAGSYNSPLHF. CDR3 DNA: TGTGCCAGCAGTGACAGAGCAGGCTCCTATAATTCACCCCTCCACTTT.

The V gene is TRBV7-9, the J gene TRBJ1-2; TRBD1 agrees at 8 bases. This CDR3 has 15 amino acids. The V and J ends lost 4 bases and 3 bases, in that order; junction bases with no gene match: 7. CDR1 SEHNR and CDR2 FQNEAQ come from the germline V gene (reference sequence). CDR3 coding DNA: TGTGCCAGCAGCTCTCAGGGGGCGCCCTACTATGGCTACACCTTC. Translation: CASSSQGAPYYGYTF.

This sequence joins TRBV30 and TRBJ1-2; unclear D gene. The CDR3 consists of 12 residues. Looked up from germline, CDR1 is GTSNPN and CDR2 is SVGIG (reference sequence). V dropped 4 bases and J dropped 6 bases, with 12 bases sitting between them. CDR3 residues: CAWNHGQNGYTF. DNA of the CDR3: TGTGCCTGGAATCACGGGCAGAATGGCTACACCTTC. The whole variable domain, filled in from reference TRBV30 and TRBJ1-2, reads SQTIHQWPATLVQPVGSPLSLECTVEGTSNPNLYWYRQAAGRGLQLLFYSVGIGQISSEVPQNLSASRPQDRQFILSSKKLLLSDSGFYLCAWNHGQNGYTFGSGTRLTVV.

The rearrangement joins TRBV6-1 to TRBJ1-1; unclear D gene. The CDR3 has 12 residues. In germline, CDR1 is MNHNS, CDR2 SASEGT. V lost 3 bases and J 4 bases, leaving 6 bases between the germline ends. In DNA form, the CDR3 reads TGTGCCAGCAGTGAGACGGGCACTGAAGCTTTCTTT. Protein product: CASSETGTEAFF.

This clone was observed a few times. The chain recombines TRBV28 with TRBJ2-3; no clear D. Germline CDR1 reads MDHEN; CDR2 reads SYDVKM. With 8 bases removed from V and 3 bases from J, the gap between germline ends came to 9 bases. The CDR3 spans 12 residues. In DNA form, the CDR3 reads TGTGCCAGCGGAATGAGGACAGATACGCAGTATTTT. Its translation is CASGMRTDTQYF.

The genes are TRBV9 and TRBJ2-7; D is perhaps TRBD1 (6 bases). Looked up from germline, CDR1 is SGDLS and CDR2 is YYNGEE. The CDR3 sequence is 15 residues long. V lost 0 bases and J 0 bases, leaving 10 bases between the germline ends. The CDR3 spells CASSVDTGTSYEQYF. CDR3 nucleotide sequence: TGTGCCAGCAGCGTAGATACAGGGACCTCCTACGAGCAGTACTTC. The variable domain in full, completed from reference TRBV9 and TRBJ2-7, reads DSGVTQTPKHLITATGQRVTLRCSPRSGDLSVYWYQQSLDQGLQFLIQYYNGEERAKGNILERFSAQQFPDLHSELNLSSLELGDSALYFCASSVDTGTSYEQYFGPGTRLTVT.

The rearrangement links TRBV27 to TRBJ2-5; D is unresolved. CDR3 length: 16 amino acids. Germline lookup yields CDR1 MNHEY and CDR2 SMNVEV (reference sequence). The ends were cut back, 3 bases at V and 1 base at J, with 15 bases in the middle. CDR3 in amino acids: CASSFHAPAVQETQYF. In nucleotides, the CDR3 is TGTGCCAGCAGTTTTCACGCCCCGGCCGTCCAAGAGACCCAGTACTTC.

The V call is TRBV28, the J call TRBJ2-1; weak D call: TRBD2 (5 bases). The germline V gene encodes CDR1 MDHEN and CDR2 SYDVKM. V was clipped by 3 bases and J by 4 bases, with 13 bases between them. The CDR3 is 15 amino acids. The CDR3 here is CASSFFLARYNEQFF. The CDR3 nucleotides read TGTGCCAGCAGTTTCTTTTTAGCGAGGTACAATGAGCAGTTCTTC.

This clone was seen only a few times. V usage is TRBV19 and J usage is TRBJ2-1; D is perhaps TRBD2 (6 bases). The V end was cut by 3 bases, the J end by 4 bases, with 13 bases between. This CDR3 spans 15 amino acids. The V gene's germline CDR1 is LNHDA and CDR2 SQIVND (reference sequence). Written as DNA, the CDR3 is TGTGCCAGTAGTATCCTAGCGACCAATTACAATGAGCAGTTCTTC. Its protein product is CASSILATNYNEQFF.

This clone was found a few times. The CDR3, as DNA: TGCGCCAGCAGCCAACCCCTCGGGCAGGGGCCTAACTATGGCTACACCTTC. It is translated as CASSQPLGQGPNYGYTF. The genes are TRBV4-3 and TRBJ1-2; TRBD1 might be the D (6 bases). Trimming removed 2 bases from V and 0 bases from J, with 16 bases in between. The germline V gene encodes CDR1 LGHNA and CDR2 YSLEER. This CDR3 is built from 17 residues.

The chain recombines TRBV6-6 with TRBJ2-5, with D possibly being TRBD1 (5 bases). With 5 bases removed from V and 5 bases from J, the gap between germline ends came to 18 bases. The CDR3 length is 15 residues. Germline CDR1 reads MNHNY; CDR2 reads SVGAGI (reference sequence). The CDR3 coding sequence is TGTGCCAGCAGTCGACAGAGGCAAAACGGGGAGACCCAGTACTTC. It is translated as CASSRQRQNGETQYF.

J is TRBJ2-7 and V is TRBV19; D uncertain. The germline V gene has CDR1 LNHDA and CDR2 SQIVND (reference sequence). The V end was cut by 3 bases, the J end by 3 bases, with 15 bases between. This CDR3 is 15 amino acids long. For the CDR3, the DNA is TGTGCCAGTAGTATCTCTGGGATCCCCGACTACGAGCAGTACTTC. Encoded protein: CASSISGIPDYEQYF.

J is TRBJ2-7 and V is TRBV29-1, with D hard to call. Germline assignment: CDR1 SQVTM and CDR2 ANQGSEA. V was trimmed by 2 bases and J by 6 bases, leaving 8 bases between them. This CDR3 spans 11 amino acids. CDR3 coding DNA: TGCAGCGTTGAAAGGGCAGCCGAGCAGTACTTC. Its protein product is CSVERAAEQYF.

This clone was detected only a few times. V is TRBV29-1 and J is TRBJ1-4; possibly TRBD1 for D (6 bases). The CDR3 consists of 14 residues. Germline CDR1 SQVTM, CDR2 ANQGSEA. Trimming took off 6 bases at V and 3 bases at J, with 14 bases between the two ends. As DNA, the CDR3 is TGCAGCGTGCAAACAGGGTCCCCTAATGAAAAACTGTTTTTT. Translation gives CSVQTGSPNEKLFF.

This clone was detected only a few times. The J gene is TRBJ1-1, the V gene TRBV7-2; D uncertain. CDR1 and CDR2 (germline): SGHTA, FQGNSA. V lost 1 base and J lost 4, with 1 base in between. The CDR3 totals 11 residues. The CDR3 region is CASSLGTEAFF. The CDR3 DNA sequence: TGTGCCAGCAGCTTAGGCACTGAAGCTTTCTTT. Drawing the rest from reference TRBV7-2 and TRBJ1-1, the complete variable domain is GAGVSQSPSNKVTEKGKDVELRCDPISGHTALYWYRQSLGQGLEFLIYFQGNSAPDKSGLPSDRFSAERTGGSVSTLTIQRTQQEDSAVYLCASSLGTEAFFGQGTRLTVV.

The chain combines TRBV5-1 with TRBJ1-4; D possibly corresponds to TRBD1 (5 bases). The CDR3 consists of 13 residues. The V gene's germline CDR1 is SGHRS and CDR2 YFSETQ. With 5 bases removed from V and 4 bases from J, the gap between germline ends came to 9 bases. The CDR3 loop is CASSSTDNEKLFF. The CDR3 DNA sequence: TGCGCCAGCAGTTCGACAGATAATGAAAAACTGTTTTTT. Full variable domain (remainder filled in from reference TRBV5-1 and TRBJ1-4): KAGVTQTPRYLIKTRGQQVTLSCSPISGHRSVSWYQQTPGQGLQFLFEYFSETQRNKGNFPGRFSGRQFSNSRSEMNVSTLELGDSALYLCASSSTDNEKLFFGSGTQLSVL.

This clone has more than one count but fewer than ten. V is TRBV28 and J is TRBJ2-7, with 7 bases matching TRBD1. Germline V gene lookup returns CDR1 MDHEN and CDR2 SYDVKM. The V segment lost 6 bases and the J segment 4 bases; nucleotides outside the gene matches: 3. CDR3 length equals 12 residues. Here the CDR3 DNA reads TGTGCCAGCAGGGGGGACAGTTACGAGCAGTACTTC. It yields the protein CASRGDSYEQYF.

The chain has TRBV9 and TRBJ2-6; weak D call: TRBD1 (6 bases). V was clipped by 1 base and J by 7 bases, with 12 bases between them. Germline V gene data show CDR1 as SGDLS and CDR2 as YYNGEE. CDR3 length: 15 amino acids. The CDR3 DNA sequence: TGTGCCAGCAGCGTATTAGGGGGACGAGCCAACGTCCTGACTTTC. Protein product: CASSVLGGRANVLTF.

This clone was found a few times. This chain connects TRBV4-1 to TRBJ2-7; tentative D call: TRBD2 (6 bases). V was shortened by 4 bases and J by 0 bases, with 13 bases between the two germline ends. Germline V CDR1 and CDR2: MGHRA, YSYEKL. The CDR3 runs 15 residues. The CDR3 sequence is CASSLLAVRSYEQYF. The CDR3 nucleotides read TGCGCCAGCAGCCTCTTAGCGGTCCGCTCCTACGAGCAGTACTTC.

This clone showed up just a few times. The J gene is TRBJ2-3, the V gene TRBV11-2, with unresolved D. Germline V lookup: CDR1 SGHAT, CDR2 FQNNGV. The CDR3 totals 12 residues. Between the trimmed V and J ends, which lost 6 bases and 6 bases, there was a span of 10 bases. This CDR3 is CASSFERDTQYF. The CDR3 DNA reads TGTGCCAGCAGTTTTGAAAGGGATACGCAGTATTTT. The full variable domain, with the rest looked up from reference TRBV11-2 and TRBJ2-3, is EAGVAQSPRYKIIEKRQSVAFWCNPISGHATLYWYQQILGQGPKLLIQFQNNGVVDDSQLPKDRFSAERLKGVDSTLKIQPAKLEDSAVYLCASSFERDTQYFGPGTRLTVL.